This T cell receptor (beta chain) derives from a study of regulatory T cells in long-lasting Graves disease. Relying on iRepertoire HTBI primers and Arm-PCR of CDR3 regions, the team built TCR beta libraries. MiXCR was run by TCRdb on the multiplex PCR reads, yielding one entry per CDR3 protein. Of roughly 500,000 distinct CDR3 sequences detected, about 20% appear once; the ten largest clones hold approximately 14%. Germline CDR1 is MDHEN and CDR2 is SYDVKM. CDR3 length: 13 amino acids. Trimming removed 7 bases from V and 3 bases from J, with 12 bases in between. In this sample, this clonotype turned up many times. Time point of the sample: persistent/refractory GD, antithyroid drugs over 5 years with positive TRAb. Construction of the TCR library relied on RNA isolated from PBMCs. Enrollment of patients was through an endocrinology department in Xi'an, China.

This specimen was peripheral blood mononuclear cells (PBMCs), taken when the disease was refractory, from a patient treated with antithyroid drugs. The chain links TRBV28 to TRBJ1-1; tentatively, D is TRBD1 (6 bases). The clonotype originates from a female donor with Graves disease. DNA for the CDR3: TGTGCCAGCACTCGAGGGGGTGACACTGAAGCTTTCTTT. It yields the protein CASTRGGDTEAFF.